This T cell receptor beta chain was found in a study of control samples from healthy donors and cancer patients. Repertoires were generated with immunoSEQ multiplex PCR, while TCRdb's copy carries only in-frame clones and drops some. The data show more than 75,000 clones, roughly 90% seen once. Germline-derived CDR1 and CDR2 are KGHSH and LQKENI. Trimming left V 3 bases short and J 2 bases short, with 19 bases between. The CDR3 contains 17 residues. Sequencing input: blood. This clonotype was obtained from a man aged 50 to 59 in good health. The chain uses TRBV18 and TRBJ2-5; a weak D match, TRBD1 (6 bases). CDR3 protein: CASSPFYRVLDQETQYF. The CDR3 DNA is TGTGCCAGCTCACCCTTCTACAGGGTCTTAGATCAAGAGACCCAGTACTTC.